A single sample is the source of the 3 T cell receptor beta chains below, sequenced in a study of Graves' ophthalmopathy and Graves' hyperthyroidism. CDR3 regions of TCR beta were amplified from RNA transcripts. In the first round, RT-PCR was carried out with HTBI primers, and a multiplex PCR formed the second round. TCRdb itself ran the multiplex PCR reads through MiXCR, one entry per CDR3 protein. The sample lists 680,000 or so distinct CDR3 sequences; 22% were seen once. Sequenced sample: peripheral blood. These TCRs come from a woman under 30 with stable Graves' hyperthyroidism. Some clones in this sample may be carry-over from other donors' samples.

This clonotype has a count of ten or more. This CDR3 reads CATSRAAGLVGTGELFF. The CDR3 DNA sequence: TGTGCCACCAGCAGAGCTGCAGGACTAGTGGGTACCGGGGAGCTGTTTTTT. The rearrangement joins TRBV15 to TRBJ2-2, with TRBD2 matching 7 bases. Germline V gene sequence: CDR1 LNHNV, CDR2 YYDKDF (reference sequence). Trimming at V came to 1 base and at J to 5 bases, leaving 10 bases not matched to a gene. The CDR3 length is 17 residues.

This clonotype has ten or more counts. The rearrangement joins TRBV20-1 to TRBJ1-2, with TRBD1 matching 8 bases. Per germline, CDR1 DFQATT and CDR2 SNEGSKA (reference sequence). The V and J ends lost 2 bases and 8 bases, in that order; junction bases with no gene match: 7. The CDR3 runs to 13 residues. The CDR3 here is CSARPQGAGGYTF. The DNA of the CDR3 is TGCAGTGCTAGACCTCAGGGGGCAGGGGGCTACACCTTC.

There are many counts of this clonotype. J is TRBJ2-2 and V is TRBV28; D is possibly TRBD1 (6 bases). Germline CDR1 reads MDHEN; CDR2 reads SYDVKM. The CDR3 loop spans 15 amino acids. V dropped 5 bases and J dropped 3 bases, with 13 bases sitting between them. This chain's CDR3 is CASSQPTGHTGELFF. CDR3 nucleotides: TGTGCCAGCAGTCAGCCGACAGGACACACCGGGGAGCTGTTTTTT.